This section outlines one TCR beta chain sequence together with its context. Its antigen is unidentified. An end of the junction does not agree with germline; a read error may underlie this. Germline-derived CDR1 and CDR2 are MNHEY and SVGAGI. This CDR3 spans 15 amino acids. The entry originates in a study of cytomegalovirus exposure and HLA in healthy donors. In the study overall: Of all 400 or so donors who were genotyped, roughly 85% belonged to the Caucasian-associated ancestry cluster. Study-wide results and caveats: What TCR beta sequences reportedly achieved was accurate prediction of HLA-A and HLA-B alleles in most subjects. A few CMV-associated chains proved CMV antigen-specific in vitro. The authors later linked a missense DCLRE1C variant to TCR beta V- and J-gene trimming.

Amplification used 60 Vbeta primers and 13 Jbeta primers. Assay: immunoSEQ multiplex PCR; the TCRdb copy retains only in-frame clones and omits some. The data show about 87,000 clones, roughly 73% seen once. The J gene is TRBJ2-7, the V gene TRBV6-5, with TRBD2 as a possible D gene (7 bases). The sequence came from a woman aged 40 to 50 in good health and CMV-seronegative. The specimen sequenced was PBMCs. The CDR3 protein is CASNPAGAVIYGQYF. Here the CDR3 DNA reads TGTGCCAGCAATCCCGCGGGGGCGGTCATCTACGGGCAGTACTTC.